The sequence of this T cell receptor beta chain was determined in a study of CD8 T cells in ankylosing spondylitis. This clonotype was counted at least ten times. With V trimmed by 2 bases and J by 6 bases, 8 bases remained unmatched. This CDR3 region has 15 residues. Germline CDR1 SEHNR, CDR2 FQNEAQ (reference sequence). MiXCR, run by TCRdb on the 5' RACE reads, gives a single entry per CDR3 protein. Of under 200,000 distinct CDR3 sequences listed, 9.8% are singletons. The chain combines TRBV7-9 with TRBJ2-3; 7 bases map to TRBD2. The sequence was obtained from a female donor with ankylosing spondylitis or in good health (not recorded which). Material: blood, either unsorted or a sorted T cell fraction (not recorded which). The CDR3 DNA is TGTGCCAGCAGCTTAAATCTAGCGGTGGGGGATACGCAGTATTTT. Protein: CASSLNLAVGDTQYF. The variable domain in full, completed from reference TRBV7-9 and TRBJ2-3, reads DTGVSQNPRHKITKRGQNVTFRCDPISEHNRLYWYRQTLGQGPEFLTYFQNEAQLEKSRLLSDRFSAERPKGSFSTLEIQRTEQGDSAMYLCASSLNLAVGDTQYFGPGTRLTVL.